A single sample gave rise to the 14 T cell receptor beta chains below, sequenced in a study of response to subunit inactivated influenza vaccine (dated by TCRdb to 2016 to 2018). Libraries came from RT-PCR. The data were produced on an Illumina HiSeq 2500. TCRdb took the public reads, trimmed them with fastp at Q25, ran MiXCR for clone calling and kept in-frame beta chains. Here each entry gathers all rows of one CDR3 protein and keeps the most common genes and DNA. The sample table lists about 780,000 distinct CDR3 sequences, about 18% of them with a count of one. Around 9.9% of the sample is in the top ten clones. The starting material was PBMCs from blood, obtained 4 to 6 days after vaccination. The receptor set was obtained from a man aged 50 or older who received an inactivated influenza vaccine. Donor details come from another sample of the same person, matched by shared clones.

This clonotype appeared a few times. The chain couples TRBV11-2 to TRBJ1-1; no firm D call. The CDR3 runs 14 residues. Between the trimmed V and J ends, which lost 2 bases and 0 bases, there was a span of 7 bases. Germline V gene data show CDR1 as SGHAT and CDR2 as FQNNGV. The CDR3 region is CASSLSRLNTEAFF. For the CDR3, the DNA is TGTGCCAGCAGCTTAAGCCGGCTGAACACTGAAGCTTTCTTT.

This sequence joins TRBV12-3 or TRBV12-4 and TRBJ1-3, with D possibly TRBD1 on 5 matching bases. V shed 0 bases and J shed 0 bases, with 12 bases lying between them. The CDR3 consists of 17 residues. DNA of the CDR3: TGTGCCAGCAGTTTAGCGATACAGGCTTTCTCTGGAAACACCATATATTTT. This sequence encodes CASSLAIQAFSGNTIYF.

V is TRBV30 and J is TRBJ2-7, with 9 bases lining up with TRBD1. The trim removed 2 bases at V and 5 bases at J, leaving 7 bases unmatched. The CDR3 sequence is 14 residues long. Germline V CDR1 and CDR2: GTSNPN, SVGIG (reference sequence). Here the CDR3 DNA reads TGTGCCTGGAGTCCCGGGGACAGGGTGAACGAGCAGTACTTC. Protein product: CAWSPGDRVNEQYF.

This clonotype was observed a few times. The V call is TRBV10-3, the J call TRBJ2-5, with D maybe TRBD1 (6 bases). The V and J ends lost 6 bases and 5 bases respectively, with 13 bases between them. This CDR3 region has 13 residues. In germline, CDR1 is ENHRY, CDR2 SYGVKD. The CDR3 spells CAISSTGMETQYF. The CDR3 coding sequence is TGTGCCATCAGCTCTACAGGGATGGAGACCCAGTACTTC.

This clonotype has more than one count but fewer than ten. The chain has TRBV5-5 and TRBJ2-7, with 7 positions matching TRBD1. Germline V CDR1 and CDR2: SGHKS, YYEKEE (reference sequence). V lost 3 bases and J lost 0; bases outside the gene matches: 6. This CDR3 is 15 amino acids long. This CDR3 is CASSWSTGSSYEQYF. The CDR3 DNA reads TGTGCCAGCAGCTGGTCGACAGGGAGCTCCTACGAGCAGTACTTC.

This clonotype came up a few times. The chain is built from TRBV29-1 and TRBJ2-7; the D is unclear. Per the germline V gene, CDR1 is SQVTM and CDR2 is ANQGSEA. Trimming removed 4 bases at V and 0 bases at J, with 4 bases between. This CDR3 is 11 amino acids long. The CDR3 loop reads CSVAFSYEQYF. The CDR3 region has the DNA TGCAGCGTTGCTTTCTCCTACGAGCAGTACTTC.

This clonotype was seen a handful of times. The genes are TRBV12-3 or TRBV12-4 and TRBJ2-7; possibly TRBD1 for D (6 bases). V gave up 5 bases and J gave up 2 bases, with 16 bases separating them. The CDR3 covers 15 residues. CDR3 bases: TGTGCCAGCAGTCTGTACCGGGACACCCCCTACGAGCAGTACTTC. Protein sequence: CASSLYRDTPYEQYF.

This clonotype turned up a few times. The genes are TRBV5-6 and TRBJ2-1; no clear D. The CDR3 spans 15 residues. V was cut by 6 bases and J by 3 bases, with 16 bases left in between. Per the germline V gene, CDR1 is SGHDT and CDR2 is YYEEEE. DNA of the CDR3: TGTGCCAGCATCTCTATTACCGGAATCTACAATGAGCAGTTCTTC. This encodes CASISITGIYNEQFF.

This clonotype came up a few times. This sequence joins TRBV9 and TRBJ2-1; 10 nucleotides line up with TRBD2. Per germline, CDR1 SGDLS and CDR2 YYNGEE. The J segment lost 10 bases and the V segment lost 1 base, leaving 8 bases of the junction unmatched. CDR3 length: 15 residues. The CDR3 DNA sequence: TGTGCCAGCAGCGTACTGAGCGGGGGGGGTCGGGAGCAGTTCTTC. This translates into CASSVLSGGGREQFF.

Many counts were recorded for this clonotype. The V call is TRBV29-1, the J call TRBJ2-3, with TRBD2 matching 7 bases. With 8 bases clipped from V and 2 bases from J, the junction kept 10 bases outside the gene matches. The CDR3 runs 14 residues. Germline CDR1 and CDR2: SQVTM and ANQGSEA. The CDR3 coding sequence is TGCAGCCTGGCCTTAGCGGGCGTCACAGATACGCAGTATTTT. It is translated as CSLALAGVTDTQYF.

The CDR3 sequence is CSARLAGDNEQFF. In nucleotides, the CDR3 is TGCAGTGCTAGACTAGCGGGGGACAATGAGCAGTTCTTC. The chain couples TRBV20-1 to TRBJ2-1; 10 bases map to TRBD2. The CDR3 has 13 residues. The ends lost 2 bases at V and 5 bases at J; junction bases unmatched: 0. The V gene's germline CDR1 is DFQATT and CDR2 SNEGSKA (reference sequence).

The chain links TRBV28 to TRBJ2-5; tentative D call: TRBD2 (5 bases). This CDR3 comprises 18 residues. V dropped 6 bases and J dropped 4 bases, with 27 bases sitting between them. The germline V gene has CDR1 MDHEN and CDR2 SYDVKM. The CDR3 coding sequence is TGTGCCAGCAGCGATACCGGGATTCTCATCGACGGGTCAGAGACCCAGTACTTC. It translates to CASSDTGILIDGSETQYF.

The table lists this clonotype with a few counts. The V and J genes are TRBV10-3 and TRBJ2-7; 8 bases fit TRBD1. Germline V gene data show CDR1 as ENHRY and CDR2 as SYGVKD. J was trimmed by 3 bases and V by 3 bases; bases with no gene match: 4. CDR3 length equals 14 residues. The CDR3 loop is CAISEGTGRYEQYF. CDR3 nucleotides: TGTGCCATCAGTGAAGGGACAGGCCGCTACGAGCAGTACTTC.

This clonotype was recorded a few times. This chain connects TRBV5-1 to TRBJ2-2, with D unresolved. V shed 0 bases and J shed 6 bases, with 12 bases lying between them. The CDR3 has 15 amino acids. From germline, CDR1 is SGHRS and CDR2 YFSETQ. The CDR3 bases are TGCGCCAGCAGCTTGGCCGCAGGACCCGCCGGGGAGCTGTTTTTT. Translated, it gives CASSLAAGPAGELFF. Drawing the rest from reference TRBV5-1 and TRBJ2-2, the complete variable domain is KAGVTQTPRYLIKTRGQQVTLSCSPISGHRSVSWYQQTPGQGLQFLFEYFSETQRNKGNFPGRFSGRQFSNSRSEMNVSTLELGDSALYLCASSLAAGPAGELFFGEGSRLTVL.